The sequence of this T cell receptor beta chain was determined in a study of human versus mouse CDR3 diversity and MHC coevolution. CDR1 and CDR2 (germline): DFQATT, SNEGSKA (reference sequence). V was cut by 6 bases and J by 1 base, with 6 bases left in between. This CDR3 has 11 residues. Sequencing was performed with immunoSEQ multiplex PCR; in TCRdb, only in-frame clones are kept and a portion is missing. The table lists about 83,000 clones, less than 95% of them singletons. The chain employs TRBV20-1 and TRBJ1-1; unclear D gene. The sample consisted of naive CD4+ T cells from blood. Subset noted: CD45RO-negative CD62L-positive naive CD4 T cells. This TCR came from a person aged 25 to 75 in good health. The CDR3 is CSADTNTEAFF. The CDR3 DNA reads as TGCAGTGCCGACACGAACACTGAAGCTTTCTTT.